The 17 T cell receptor beta chains reported below all come from one sample, sequenced in a study of cytomegalovirus exposure and HLA in healthy donors. PCR was performed using 60 Vbeta and 13 Jbeta primers. Using immunoSEQ multiplex PCR, the repertoire was profiled, and TCRdb retains in-frame clones only, with some absent. This sample has 210,000 or so clones; about nine tenths occur once, and the top ten carry 1% to 1.5%. Sequenced sample: PBMCs. These receptors came from a man under 40 in good health and CMV-seronegative.

This chain links TRBV7-2 with TRBJ1-2, with D possibly TRBD1 on 5 matching bases. In germline, CDR1 is SGHTA, CDR2 FQGNSA. The CDR3 spans 15 residues. The germline V and J ends were trimmed by 1 base and 5 bases, with 14 bases remaining between them. CDR3 region: CASSLGRTLNYGYTF. CDR3 bases: TGTGCCAGCAGCTTAGGAAGGACACTGAATTATGGCTACACCTTC.

The CDR3 spells CATLGGGTTDTQYF. The CDR3 bases are TGTGCCACCCTCGGGGGGGGGACCACAGATACGCAGTATTTT. The rearrangement uses TRBV10-3 and TRBJ2-3; 8 positions agree with TRBD2. V gave up 10 bases and J gave up 2 bases; unmatched junction bases: 8. Germline CDR1 ENHRY, CDR2 SYGVKD. The CDR3 is made up of 14 amino acids.

With respect to this clone: The junction departs from germline at one end; a sequencing error may be responsible. The rearrangement links TRBV28 to TRBJ2-3, with a weak D call TRBD2 (6 bases). Germline V lookup: CDR1 MDHEN, CDR2 SYDVKM. This CDR3 is built from 13 residues. CDR3 coding DNA: TGTGCCAGCAGTCTATTGGGGGGACCGGCGGGAAATTTT. It is translated as CASSLLGGPAGNF.

The genes are TRBV6-6 and TRBJ1-2; weak D call: TRBD1 (6 bases). Germline V lookup: CDR1 MNHNY, CDR2 SVGAGI (reference sequence). V gave up 5 bases and J gave up 2 bases, with 12 bases separating them. The CDR3 contains 14 residues. CDR3 sequence (DNA): TGTGCCAGCAGTCCGACAGGAGTCAACTATGGCTACACCTTC. Encoded protein: CASSPTGVNYGYTF.

The V gene is TRBV28, the J gene TRBJ1-5; D is undetermined. V shed 3 bases and J shed 1 base, with 10 bases lying between them. In germline, CDR1 is MDHEN, CDR2 SYDVKM. The CDR3 loop spans 15 amino acids. CDR3 protein: CASSFEGGSNQPQHF. CDR3 DNA: TGTGCCAGCAGTTTTGAGGGCGGGAGCAATCAGCCCCAGCATTTT.

The V call is TRBV18, the J call TRBJ2-7; TRBD1 matches 8 bases. This CDR3 region has 15 residues. J gave up 5 bases and V 0 bases, and 6 bases lay outside the gene matches. CDR1 KGHSH and CDR2 LQKENI come from the germline V gene. CDR3 coding DNA: TGTGCCAGCTCACCACCTCCGACAGGGGTAGACGAGCAGTACTTC. As protein: CASSPPPTGVDEQYF.

This chain links TRBV28 with TRBJ2-7; TRBD1 agrees at 9 bases. Germline V gives CDR1 MDHEN, CDR2 SYDVKM. The CDR3 sequence is 14 residues long. The V and J ends lost 6 bases and 0 bases, in that order; junction bases with no gene match: 3. The CDR3: CASRRQGDSYEQYF. The CDR3 nucleotides read TGTGCCAGCAGGCGACAGGGGGACTCCTACGAGCAGTACTTC.

This clone was seen a handful of times. This chain uses TRBV28 with TRBJ2-1; a weak D match, TRBD1 (5 bases). The length of the CDR3 is 15 residues. Germline V gene sequence: CDR1 MDHEN, CDR2 SYDVKM. Trimming shortened V by 5 bases and J by 2 bases, and 13 bases separated the two germline ends. The CDR3 spells CASSLGEITYNEQFF. As DNA, the CDR3 is TGTGCCAGCAGTCTAGGGGAAATTACCTACAATGAGCAGTTCTTC.

This rearrangement joins TRBV4-2 to TRBJ1-5, with D tentatively TRBD1 (5 bases). Germline lookup yields CDR1 LGHNA and CDR2 YNFKEQ. V shed 4 bases and J shed 8 bases, with 12 bases lying between them. This CDR3 is 13 amino acids long. The CDR3 DNA reads as TGTGCCAGCAGCCGATCCCCGGGGGAGCCCCAGCATTTT. This encodes CASSRSPGEPQHF.

V is TRBV28 and J is TRBJ1-6; D unresolved. Germline V gene sequence: CDR1 MDHEN, CDR2 SYDVKM. Trimming stripped 2 bases from V and 5 bases from J, with 13 bases between. This CDR3 region has 16 residues. The CDR3 DNA sequence: TGTGCCAGCAGTTTAGGCCCGGGAGTGGATAATTCACCCCTCCACTTT. Translating it yields CASSLGPGVDNSPLHF.

The rearrangement links TRBV7-2 to TRBJ1-4; 7 bases match TRBD1. Germline V gene sequence: CDR1 SGHTA, CDR2 FQGNSA. CDR3 length: 13 amino acids. V gave up 8 bases and J gave up 5 bases; unmatched junction bases: 5. CDR3: CASGDRANEKLFF. Here the CDR3 DNA reads TGTGCCAGCGGCGACAGGGCGAATGAAAAACTGTTTTTT.

This clone was recorded only once. In nucleotides, the CDR3 is TGTGCCAGCCACGACAGGGGAGGCGACGAGCAGTACTTC. Translating it yields CASHDRGGDEQYF. The V call is TRBV6-6, the J call TRBJ2-7; 8 nucleotides line up with TRBD1. V shed 8 bases, J shed 5 bases, and the junction held 8 bases outside the gene matches. This CDR3 has 13 residues. Germline V CDR1 and CDR2: MNHNY, SVGAGI (reference sequence).

The V call is TRBV25-1, the J call TRBJ1-1, with D possibly being TRBD1 (6 bases). Trimming left V 6 bases short and J 10 bases short, with 21 bases between. This CDR3 comprises 14 residues. The germline gives CDR1 MGHDK, CDR2 SYGVNS. CDR3 DNA: TGTGCCAGCAGCGATAGTGGGGGGGCGCAGGGAGCTTTCTTT. Its translation: CASSDSGGAQGAFF.

The chain recombines TRBV29-1 with TRBJ1-3; no reliable D call. The CDR3 extends over 14 amino acids. V was clipped by 6 bases and J by 2 bases, with 14 bases between them. Germline V gene data show CDR1 as SQVTM and CDR2 as ANQGSEA. The CDR3: CSVRLGDTGNTIYF. CDR3 nucleotides: TGCAGCGTACGATTGGGAGACACTGGAAACACCATATATTTT.

The chain couples TRBV30 to TRBJ1-5; D remains unclear. The CDR3 loop spans 13 amino acids. V was shortened by 2 bases and J by 4 bases, with 9 bases between the two germline ends. CDR1 and CDR2 from the germline V gene are GTSNPN and SVGIG (reference sequence). CDR3 region: CAWSLEVNQPQHF. The CDR3, as DNA: TGTGCCTGGAGTTTGGAGGTAAATCAGCCCCAGCATTTT. The full variable domain, rest sourced from reference TRBV30 and TRBJ1-5, is SQTIHQWPATLVQPVGSPLSLECTVEGTSNPNLYWYRQAAGRGLQLLFYSVGIGQISSEVPQNLSASRPQDRQFILSSKKLLLSDSGFYLCAWSLEVNQPQHFGDGTRLSIL.

The chain recombines TRBV5-4 with TRBJ2-1; 9 bases agree with TRBD1. The CDR3 is made up of 15 amino acids. J was trimmed by 6 bases and V by 5 bases; bases with no gene match: 9. Per the germline V gene, CDR1 is SGHNT and CDR2 is YYREEE (reference sequence). The CDR3 DNA sequence: TGTGCCAGCAGGAACCGGGACAGGGAGGTCAATGAGCAGTTCTTC. Amino acid sequence: CASRNRDREVNEQFF.

The chain has TRBV4-2 and TRBJ2-1; 9 nucleotides line up with TRBD1. Losses at the gene ends were 5 bases for V and 9 bases for J; bases not matched to a gene: 11. CDR1 and CDR2 from the germline V gene are LGHNA and YNFKEQ. The CDR3 length is 15 residues. The chain's CDR3 is CASSTRDRDTGEQFF. For the CDR3, the DNA is TGTGCCAGCAGCACCCGGGACAGGGATACCGGTGAGCAGTTCTTC.